What follows are 23 T cell receptor beta chains derived from one specimen sequenced in a study of cytotoxic CD8 clonotypes in ibrutinib-treated CLL. Method: immunoSEQ multiplex PCR; TCRdb's copy keeps in-frame clones and lacks some. The repertoire has 140,000 or so clones, 70% to 80% of them found once; the top ten carry 9.5% to 15%. The material sequenced was PBMCs, taken after 12 months of ibrutinib treatment. These receptors were collected from a human donor with chronic lymphocytic leukemia.

The rearrangement joins TRBV19 to TRBJ2-1; the D call may be TRBD1 or TRBD2 (5 bases each). V lost 6 bases to trimming and J lost 0 bases, with 15 bases between them. The CDR3 totals 16 residues. Germline CDR1 is LNHDA and CDR2 is SQIVND (reference sequence). DNA for the CDR3: TGTGCCAGTAGGGGGCTATTTGGGGGCTCCTACAATGAGCAGTTCTTC. It translates to CASRGLFGGSYNEQFF.

This rearrangement joins TRBV7-3 to TRBJ2-1, with unresolved D. The CDR3 is 13 amino acids. V lost 5 bases to trimming and J lost 8 bases, with 13 bases between them. Looked up from germline, CDR1 is SGHTA and CDR2 is FQGTGA. Written as DNA, the CDR3 is TGTGCCAGCAGCCGGGCGGCGGAATATGAGCAGTTCTTC. Protein: CASSRAAEYEQFF.

The rearrangement joins TRBV19 to TRBJ1-5; unclear D gene. Germline-derived CDR1 and CDR2 are LNHDA and SQIVND (reference sequence). The CDR3 length is 15 residues. Trimming removed 3 bases at V and 0 bases at J, with 9 bases between. The CDR3 nucleotides read TGTGCCAGTAGTATCTACGATAATAGCAATCAGCCCCAGCATTTT. Translating it yields CASSIYDNSNQPQHF.

The chain has TRBV11-2 and TRBJ1-1; the D is unclear. Germline V CDR1 and CDR2: SGHAT, FQNNGV. The V gene lost 1 base and the J gene lost 3 bases, with 6 bases spanning the gap. CDR3 length: 13 residues. This chain's CDR3 is CASSLAEDTEAFF. In nucleotides, the CDR3 is TGTGCCAGCAGCTTAGCGGAAGACACTGAAGCTTTCTTT.

V gene TRBV10-3 combines with J gene TRBJ2-2; 10 positions match TRBD1. The CDR3 has 13 amino acids. Germline CDR1 is ENHRY and CDR2 is SYGVKD. Losses at the gene ends were 10 bases for V and 8 bases for J; bases not matched to a gene: 7. This CDR3 reads CATGTGAAGELFF. The CDR3, as DNA: TGTGCCACCGGGACAGGGGCGGCGGGGGAGCTGTTTTTT.

The rearrangement links TRBV29-1 to TRBJ2-7; 9 bases map to TRBD2. J was trimmed by 1 base and V by 4 bases; bases with no gene match: 11. This CDR3 is built from 16 residues. Germline CDR1 is SQVTM and CDR2 is ANQGSEA. Here the CDR3 DNA reads TGCAGCGTTGTGGGACTAGCAAGAGGGGGATCCTACGAGCAGTACTTC. Encoded protein: CSVVGLARGGSYEQYF.

In this sample, this clone turned up once. V usage is TRBV12-5 and J usage is TRBJ2-1, with a weak D call TRBD2 (6 bases). Trimming removed 3 bases from V and 6 bases from J, with 21 bases in between. The germline V gene encodes CDR1 LGHNT and CDR2 FRNRAP. The CDR3 runs to 17 residues. This CDR3 reads CASGFMVGREVGNEQFF. The CDR3 DNA reads as TGTGCTAGTGGTTTTATGGTCGGTAGGGAGGTTGGCAATGAGCAGTTCTTC. The whole variable domain, remainder taken from reference TRBV12-5 and TRBJ2-1, is DARVTQTPRHKVTEMGQEVTMRCQPILGHNTVFWYRQTMMQGLELLAYFRNRAPLDDSGMPKDRFSAEMPDATLATLKIQPSEPRDSAVYFCASGFMVGREVGNEQFFGPGTRLTVL.

The chain recombines TRBV7-8 with TRBJ1-4, with D possibly being TRBD1 (5 bases). The CDR3 is made up of 13 amino acids. The germline CDR1 and CDR2 sequences are SGHVS and FQNEAQ. Trimming shortened V by 0 bases and J by 10 bases, and 9 bases separated the two germline ends. CDR3 bases: TGTGCCAGCAGCTTAGCTCGAAGGGGAAAACTGTTTTTT. The encoded protein is CASSLARRGKLFF.

V usage is TRBV11-2 and J usage is TRBJ2-7; D gene ambiguous. Germline assignment: CDR1 SGHAT and CDR2 FQNNGV. The CDR3 is 13 amino acids. V was shortened by 0 bases and J by 2 bases, with 5 bases between the two germline ends. The DNA of the CDR3 is TGTGCCAGCAGCTTAGATTTCCCCTACGAGCAGTACTTC. Protein: CASSLDFPYEQYF.

The gene calls are TRBV7-8 and TRBJ2-7; D not resolved. The CDR3 spans 12 residues. Deletions cut 1 base from V and 4 bases from J, with 5 bases between. Germline V gene lookup returns CDR1 SGHVS and CDR2 FQNEAQ. The CDR3 sequence: CASSLGKYEQYF. CDR3 DNA sequence: TGTGCCAGCAGCTTAGGGAAATACGAGCAGTACTTC. The entire variable domain, with the rest obtained from reference TRBV7-8 and TRBJ2-7, is as follows: GAGVSQSPRYKVAKRGQDVALRCDPISGHVSLFWYQQALGQGPEFLTYFQNEAQLDKSGLPSDRFFAERPEGSVSTLKIQRTQQEDSAVYLCASSLGKYEQYFGPGTRLTVT.

J is TRBJ2-1 and V is TRBV7-2; D perhaps matches TRBD2 (6 bases). The V and J ends lost 1 base and 8 bases respectively, with 24 bases between them. CDR3 length equals 18 residues. The germline V gene has CDR1 SGHTA and CDR2 FQGNSA. The CDR3 coding sequence is TGTGCCAGCAGCTTAGTAAGCGGAGGGATAAGTACGTCTGATGAGCAGTTCTTC. This sequence encodes CASSLVSGGISTSDEQFF.

The genes are TRBV27 and TRBJ2-1; possibly TRBD1 for D (5 bases). There are 15 residues in the CDR3. The ends were cut back, 5 bases at V and 0 bases at J, with 11 bases in the middle. From germline, CDR1 is MNHEY and CDR2 SMNVEV (reference sequence). For the CDR3, the DNA is TGTGCCAGCAGTCCTCGGACAACCTCCTACAATGAGCAGTTCTTC. It is translated as CASSPRTTSYNEQFF.

This clone was detected once. The V call is TRBV7-9, the J call TRBJ1-2, with D unresolved. CDR3 length: 14 residues. Per the germline V gene, CDR1 is SEHNR and CDR2 is FQNEAQ (reference sequence). V shed 7 bases and J shed 7 bases, with 19 bases lying between them. The DNA for the CDR3 is TGTGCCAGCACCATAGGATGGGATCTCGCTGGCTACACCTTC. Protein sequence: CASTIGWDLAGYTF. Looking up the rest from reference TRBV7-9 and TRBJ1-2 gives the full variable domain: DTGVSQNPRHKITKRGQNVTFRCDPISEHNRLYWYRQTLGQGPEFLTYFQNEAQLEKSRLLSDRFSAERPKGSFSTLEIQRTEQGDSAMYLCASTIGWDLAGYTFGSGTRLTVV.

The chain links TRBV7-2 to TRBJ2-7; 7 nucleotides align to TRBD1. The V gene end was trimmed by 5 bases and the J gene end by 0 bases; junction bases not matched to a gene: 4. The CDR3 is made up of 14 amino acids. The germline gives CDR1 SGHTA, CDR2 FQGNSA. The CDR3 reads CASSTWDSSYEQYF. As DNA, the CDR3 is TGTGCCAGCAGCACCTGGGACAGCTCCTACGAGCAGTACTTC.

This chain uses TRBV7-3 with TRBJ2-3; TRBD2 matches at 9 bases. The CDR3 has 15 amino acids. V lost 4 bases to trimming and J lost 6 bases; unmatched junction nucleotides: 8. The germline V gene has CDR1 SGHTA and CDR2 FQGTGA. The CDR3 coding sequence is TGTGCCAGCAGCTCATTAGCGGGAGCGGGGGATACGCAGTATTTT. Translated: CASSSLAGAGDTQYF.

This clone was detected only a few times. The chain joins TRBV2 to TRBJ1-5; 7 bases fit TRBD1. Germline assignment: CDR1 SNHLY and CDR2 FYNNEI. V dropped 6 bases and J dropped 4; count of bases not matched to a gene: 12. This CDR3 has 16 residues. The CDR3 is CASREKSGTANQPQHF. In nucleotides, the CDR3 is TGTGCCAGCAGAGAAAAGTCCGGGACAGCAAATCAGCCCCAGCATTTT.

The chain has TRBV9 and TRBJ2-1; no reliable D call. Germline CDR1 is SGDLS and CDR2 is YYNGEE. Deletions cut 2 bases from V and 1 base from J, with 7 bases between. The CDR3 has 14 amino acids. For the CDR3, the DNA is TGTGCCAGCAGCGTGAGCATGTCCTACAATGAGCAGTTCTTC. Residues: CASSVSMSYNEQFF.

For the CDR3, the DNA is TGTGCCAGCAGTTACCGGACAGGGGACTACGAGCAGTACTTC. Its protein product is CASSYRTGDYEQYF. The chain combines TRBV6-5 with TRBJ2-7, with 9 bases aligning to TRBD1. The CDR3 is 14 residues long. Trimming at V came to 2 bases and at J to 3 bases, leaving 2 bases not matched to a gene. Germline CDR1 MNHEY, CDR2 SVGAGI.

The chain is built from TRBV6-6 and TRBJ1-1, with 8 nucleotides matching TRBD1. CDR3 length: 14 residues. After removal of 2 bases from V and 2 bases from J, the junction contained 1 base not matched to a gene. The germline V gene encodes CDR1 MNHNY and CDR2 SVGAGI (reference sequence). The DNA for the CDR3 is TGTGCCAGCAGTTACGGGACAGGAAACACTGAAGCTTTCTTT. It codes for CASSYGTGNTEAFF.

The chain recombines TRBV28 with TRBJ2-2; D uncertain. The CDR3 has 14 residues. The V gene's germline CDR1 is MDHEN and CDR2 SYDVKM. Trimming pared 4 bases from V and 4 bases from J, leaving 10 bases between. The CDR3: CASSSIRVTGELFF. The CDR3 coding sequence is TGTGCCAGCAGTTCTATTAGGGTCACCGGGGAGCTGTTTTTT.

This clone was seen a handful of times. The rearrangement links TRBV29-1 to TRBJ1-2; tentatively, D is TRBD1 (6 bases). Trimming shortened V by 6 bases and J by 6 bases, and 11 bases separated the two germline ends. The germline CDR1 and CDR2 sequences are SQVTM and ANQGSEA. CDR3 length: 11 amino acids. CDR3 DNA: TGCAGCGTGGAGGGGGTTCATGGCTACACCTTC. Protein product: CSVEGVHGYTF.

J is TRBJ2-7 and V is TRBV27; a possible D gene is TRBD1 (8 bases). V lost 8 bases to trimming and J lost 4 bases, with 21 bases between them. The CDR3 totals 15 residues. CDR1 and CDR2 from the germline V gene are MNHEY and SMNVEV (reference sequence). For the CDR3, the DNA is TGTGCCAGCGGGAAGACGACAGGGGAGGGTTACGAGCAGTACTTC. It specifies CASGKTTGEGYEQYF.

The rearrangement links TRBV28 to TRBJ1-1; TRBD1 matches 10 bases. Trimming took 5 bases from V and 4 from J; bases not matched to a gene: 7. The CDR3 runs 15 residues. From germline, CDR1 is MDHEN and CDR2 SYDVKM. CDR3 sequence: CASSTEGQGITEAFF. For the CDR3, the DNA is TGTGCCAGCAGTACCGAGGGACAGGGGATCACTGAAGCTTTCTTT.